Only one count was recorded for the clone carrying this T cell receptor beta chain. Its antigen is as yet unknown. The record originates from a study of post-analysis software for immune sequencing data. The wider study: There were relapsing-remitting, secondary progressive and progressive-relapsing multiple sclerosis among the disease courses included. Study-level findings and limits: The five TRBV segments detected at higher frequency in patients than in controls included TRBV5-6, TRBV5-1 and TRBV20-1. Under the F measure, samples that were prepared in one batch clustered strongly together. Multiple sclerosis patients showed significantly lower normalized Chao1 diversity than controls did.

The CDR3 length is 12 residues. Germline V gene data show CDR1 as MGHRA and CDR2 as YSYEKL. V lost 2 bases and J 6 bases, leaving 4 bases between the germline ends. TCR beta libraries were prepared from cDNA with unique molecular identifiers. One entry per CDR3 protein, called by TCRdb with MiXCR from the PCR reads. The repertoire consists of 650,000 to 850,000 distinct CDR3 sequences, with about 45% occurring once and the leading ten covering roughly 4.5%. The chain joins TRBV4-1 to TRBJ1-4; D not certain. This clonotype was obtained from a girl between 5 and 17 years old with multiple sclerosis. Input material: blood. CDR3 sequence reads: CASSQPYEKLFF. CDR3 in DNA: TGCGCCAGCAGCCAACCGTATGAAAAACTGTTTTTT.